These 27 T cell receptor beta chains were all obtained from the same sample, sequenced in a study of blood T cell repertoires in COVID-19. The assay was immunoSEQ multiplex PCR, and TCRdb's table has in-frame clones only and misses some. The data show about 300,000 clones, approximately 85% seen once. Sequencing was done on a sample of peripheral blood. These receptors all stem from a woman aged 45-65 years with acute or convalescent COVID-19.

The chain has TRBV9 and TRBJ1-2; weak D call: TRBD1 (5 bases). This CDR3 has 15 amino acids. The V end was cut by 2 bases, the J end by 4 bases, with 15 bases between. Germline V CDR1 and CDR2: SGDLS, YYNGEE. For the CDR3, the DNA is TGTGCCAGCAGCGTCGGGCAGGGCCTAGTCTATGGCTACACCTTC. It specifies CASSVGQGLVYGYTF.

The chain carries TRBV4-3 and TRBJ1-2; no reliable D call. CDR1 and CDR2 (germline): LGHNA, YSLEER. This CDR3 is built from 15 residues. Between the trimmed V and J ends, which lost 1 base and 4 bases, there was a span of 13 bases. CDR3 sequence: CASSQGHGAGYGYTF. For the CDR3, the DNA is TGCGCCAGCAGCCAAGGTCACGGAGCTGGCTATGGCTACACCTTC.

V usage is TRBV6-5 and J usage is TRBJ2-7, with D perhaps matching TRBD1 (6 bases). The V gene's germline CDR1 is MNHEY and CDR2 SVGAGI. V was pared by 10 bases and J by 3 bases, with 10 bases between. This CDR3 is built from 11 residues. The CDR3 loop reads CAISDSYEQYF. The DNA for the CDR3 is TGTGCCATCTCGGACAGCTACGAGCAGTACTTC.

The chain links TRBV19 to TRBJ1-3; D call uncertain. The CDR3 has 14 amino acids. Between the trimmed V and J ends, which lost 4 bases and 0 bases, there was a span of 7 bases. In germline, CDR1 is LNHDA, CDR2 SQIVND (reference sequence). CDR3 residues: CASSRHSSGNTIYF. CDR3 DNA sequence: TGTGCCAGTAGTAGACACAGCTCTGGAAACACCATATATTTT.

The CDR3 sequence: CASSLSLLGTAKLFF. CDR3 in DNA: TGCGCCAGCAGCCTGAGTCTCCTCGGGACTGCAAAACTGTTTTTT. The rearrangement links TRBV5-1 to TRBJ1-4; D might be TRBD1 (5 bases). V was cut by 4 bases and J by 10 bases, with 20 bases left in between. The germline V gene has CDR1 SGHRS and CDR2 YFSETQ. This CDR3 comprises 15 residues.

This clone was detected only once. V gene TRBV6-5 combines with J gene TRBJ1-2, with D unclear. This CDR3 is built from 13 residues. V lost 2 bases and J lost 0, with 4 bases in between. Germline CDR1 reads MNHEY; CDR2 reads SVGAGI. The CDR3 nucleotides are TGTGCCAGCAGTTACAGCGCTAACTATGGCTACACCTTC. Its translation is CASSYSANYGYTF.

This chain uses TRBV7-8 with TRBJ2-7, with 7 positions matching TRBD2. V gave up 5 bases and J gave up 3 bases; unmatched junction bases: 4. This CDR3 has 13 amino acids. Germline-derived CDR1 and CDR2 are SGHVS and FQNEAQ. In nucleotides, the CDR3 is TGTGCCAGCAGCGCTGGACTAGTCTACGAGCAGTACTTC. Translation gives CASSAGLVYEQYF.

The chain has TRBV20-1 and TRBJ2-5; a possible D gene is TRBD1 (5 bases). The germline V and J ends were trimmed by 3 bases and 5 bases, with 13 bases remaining between them. Germline CDR1 reads DFQATT; CDR2 reads SNEGSKA (reference sequence). The CDR3 has 13 residues. DNA for the CDR3: TGCAGTGCTAGTCCGGCAGGGTACGAGACCCAGTACTTC. The encoded protein is CSASPAGYETQYF.

This clone occurred once. The V call is TRBV11-2, the J call TRBJ2-2; possible D gene TRBD2, 5 bases. The CDR3 consists of 16 residues. V was shortened by 5 bases and J by 1 base, with 14 bases between the two germline ends. Germline assignment: CDR1 SGHAT and CDR2 FQNNGV. CDR3 loop: CASSPWTAGNTGELFF. Here the CDR3 DNA reads TGTGCCAGCAGCCCCTGGACGGCGGGGAACACCGGGGAGCTGTTTTTT.

The chain is built from TRBV28 and TRBJ1-2; the D is unclear. V lost 1 base, J lost 0 bases, and 6 bases lay in between. Germline-derived CDR1 and CDR2 are MDHEN and SYDVKM. This CDR3 comprises 14 residues. The CDR3 loop is CASSLLRANYGYTF. For the CDR3, the DNA is TGTGCCAGCAGTTTATTGCGGGCTAACTATGGCTACACCTTC.

The sample holds one count of this clone. The chain combines TRBV6-5 with TRBJ2-5; 7 bases fit TRBD2. Germline V CDR1 and CDR2: MNHEY, SVGAGI. J was trimmed by 7 bases and V by 2 bases; bases with no gene match: 7. The CDR3 totals 14 residues. Written as DNA, the CDR3 is TGTGCCAGCAGTTACGAGGCGGGAGCAGGGACCCAGTACTTC. As protein: CASSYEAGAGTQYF.

This clone was seen more than once but under ten times. V gene TRBV7-6 combines with J gene TRBJ2-7; D might be TRBD1 (5 bases). Trimming took off 1 base at V and 2 bases at J, with 21 bases between the two ends. Germline CDR1 and CDR2: SGHVS and FNYEAQ. The CDR3 spans 18 residues. The CDR3: CASSLGPTPGGQTYEQYF. In nucleotides, the CDR3 is TGTGCCAGCAGCTTAGGACCGACCCCCGGCGGACAAACCTACGAGCAGTACTTC.

The rearrangement joins TRBV11-2 to TRBJ1-1; D perhaps matches TRBD1 (6 bases). V was shortened by 5 bases and J by 4 bases, with 14 bases between the two germline ends. The CDR3 totals 14 residues. Germline assignment: CDR1 SGHAT and CDR2 FQNNGV. The CDR3 spells CASSPTDSLTEAFF. The CDR3 DNA follows: TGTGCCAGCAGCCCTACGGACAGCCTCACTGAAGCTTTCTTT. Using reference TRBV11-2 and TRBJ1-1 for the parts outside the CDR3, the full variable domain is EAGVAQSPRYKIIEKRQSVAFWCNPISGHATLYWYQQILGQGPKLLIQFQNNGVVDDSQLPKDRFSAERLKGVDSTLKIQPAKLEDSAVYLCASSPTDSLTEAFFGQGTRLTVV.

The rearrangement uses TRBV5-1 and TRBJ1-5; 7 bases map to TRBD1. The CDR3 has 15 amino acids. Germline V gives CDR1 SGHRS, CDR2 YFSETQ. V lost 4 bases to trimming and J lost 4 bases; unmatched junction nucleotides: 8. In DNA form, the CDR3 reads TGCGCCAGCAGCCCGGGACAGACCAGTAATCAGCCCCAGCATTTT. This codes for CASSPGQTSNQPQHF.

The chain couples TRBV12-2 to TRBJ2-2; the table's D call, TRBD2, was not checked against the DNA. TRBV12-2 is recorded as a pseudogene. This CDR3 has 11 amino acids. The CDR3, as DNA: TGTGCAAGTCGCTTGTATGGGGAGCTGTTTTTT. The encoded protein is CASRLYGELFF.

This clone was observed once. This chain uses TRBV27 with TRBJ2-7; D not resolved. CDR3 length: 16 amino acids. Trimming cost V 2 bases and J 2 bases, with 16 bases left between them. From germline, CDR1 is MNHEY and CDR2 SMNVEV (reference sequence). The CDR3 region has the DNA TGTGCCAGCAGTTTAGAATGGCCCCCAATTGCCTACGAGCAGTACTTC. Residues: CASSLEWPPIAYEQYF.

The table lists this clone with a few counts. V is TRBV3-1 (or the pseudogene TRBV3-2) and J is TRBJ1-5, with a tentative D call TRBD1 (5 bases). Germline V lookup: CDR1 LGHDT, CDR2 YNNKEL (reference sequence). V lost 0 bases and J 3 bases, leaving 9 bases between the germline ends. The CDR3 extends over 15 amino acids. As DNA, the CDR3 is TGTGCCAGCAGCCAAGATTTAGGGGACAATCAGCCCCAGCATTTT. The encoded protein is CASSQDLGDNQPQHF.

This rearrangement joins TRBV18 to TRBJ1-5; D not resolved. Per germline, CDR1 KGHSH and CDR2 LQKENI. The CDR3 is made up of 21 amino acids. The ends were cut back, 2 bases at V and 0 bases at J, with 26 bases in the middle. CDR3 sequence reads: CASSPGLIWQADIYSNQPQHF. In DNA form, the CDR3 reads TGTGCCAGCTCACCAGGTTTAATATGGCAGGCCGACATTTATAGCAATCAGCCCCAGCATTTT.

The rearrangement joins TRBV7-2 to TRBJ2-7; 10 bases fit TRBD1. V shed 3 bases and J 2 bases; nucleotides not matched to a gene: 7. This CDR3 is built from 16 residues. Germline assignment: CDR1 SGHTA and CDR2 FQGNSA. The CDR3 coding sequence is TGTGCCAGCAGCTTCGGACAGGGGGGGCACCCCTACGAGCAGTACTTC. Its translation is CASSFGQGGHPYEQYF.

The rearrangement joins TRBV7-9 to TRBJ2-5; D gene unclear. V dropped 5 bases and J dropped 4 bases, with 5 bases sitting between them. The length of the CDR3 is 11 residues. CDR1 is SEHNR, CDR2 FQNEAQ, per germline (reference sequence). The chain's CDR3 is CASSLSETQYF. The CDR3 nucleotides are TGTGCCAGCAGCCTTTCAGAGACCCAGTACTTC.

The J gene is TRBJ2-7, the V gene TRBV27, with D maybe TRBD1 (5 bases). The CDR3 spans 15 residues. The germline V gene encodes CDR1 MNHEY and CDR2 SMNVEV (reference sequence). V was shortened by 2 bases and J by 6 bases, with 17 bases between the two germline ends. CDR3 coding DNA: TGTGCCAGCAGTTTAAGCCCCGTAGGGGTCGGCGAGCAGTACTTC. The encoded protein is CASSLSPVGVGEQYF.

The count of this clone is one. The J gene is TRBJ2-7, the V gene TRBV14; a weak D match, TRBD1 (6 bases). The CDR3 sequence is 15 residues long. V was pared by 0 bases and J by 1 base, with 10 bases between. CDR1 is SGHDN and CDR2 is FVKESK in the germline V gene. The CDR3 DNA sequence: TGTGCCAGCAGCCAAGAGGGGGCCAGTTCCTACGAGCAGTACTTC. Amino acids: CASSQEGASSYEQYF.

V is TRBV7-8 and J is TRBJ2-1, with TRBD1 as a possible D gene (5 bases). Germline CDR1 SGHVS, CDR2 FQNEAQ. Trimming shortened V by 6 bases and J by 1 base, and 13 bases separated the two germline ends. CDR3 length: 15 amino acids. This CDR3 reads CASSQGWGSYNEQFF. For the CDR3, the DNA is TGTGCCAGCAGTCAGGGATGGGGTTCCTACAATGAGCAGTTCTTC.

The V gene is TRBV19, the J gene TRBJ2-1, with no clear D. The CDR3 covers 17 residues. In germline, CDR1 is LNHDA, CDR2 SQIVND (reference sequence). The V and J ends lost 2 bases and 1 base respectively, with 15 bases between them. DNA of the CDR3: TGTGCCAGTAGTATAACCGAGCGCCTCAGATCCTACAATGAGCAGTTCTTC. The encoded protein is CASSITERLRSYNEQFF.

The rearrangement uses TRBV7-3 and TRBJ2-3; weak D call: TRBD2 (6 bases). Between the trimmed V and J ends, which lost 2 bases and 1 base, there was a span of 10 bases. Germline loops: CDR1 SGHTA, CDR2 FQGTGA. The CDR3 totals 15 residues. The chain's CDR3 is CASSLLGGGTDTQYF. For the CDR3, the DNA is TGTGCCAGCAGCTTATTGGGCGGGGGCACAGATACGCAGTATTTT.

This clone was seen a single time. In DNA form, the CDR3 reads TGTGCCAGCAGCGTAGGGACAGTGGACAATCAGCCCCAGCATTTT. Protein: CASSVGTVDNQPQHF. The V and J genes are TRBV9 and TRBJ1-5; D may be TRBD1 (6 bases). V lost 0 bases to trimming and J lost 3 bases, with 10 bases between them. From germline, CDR1 is SGDLS and CDR2 YYNGEE. This CDR3 is 15 amino acids long.

This sequence joins TRBV5-1 and TRBJ1-2, with TRBD1 matching over 8 bases. The CDR3 covers 13 residues. V lost 4 bases and J lost 6; bases outside the gene matches: 5. Germline CDR1 and CDR2: SGHRS and YFSETQ. The chain's CDR3 is CASSRDRQNGYTF. The CDR3 nucleotides are TGCGCCAGCAGCCGGGACAGGCAGAATGGCTACACCTTC.